This T cell receptor (beta chain) was profiled in a study of blood T cell repertoires in COVID-19. Study context: Sites in the United States, Italy and Spain provided acute and convalescent COVID-19 samples. T cells, B-cell-depleted T cells, or PBMCs supplied cDNA or gDNA.

Original methodology: Researchers report that nucleated cell counts were estimated from reference gene primer amplification. Repertoires were generated with immunoSEQ multiplex PCR, while TCRdb's copy carries only in-frame clones and drops some. That table gives V, J and clone size, and the DNA gave D and trimming. The data show 200,000 to 300,000 clones, about 87% seen once. This CDR3 has 15 amino acids. Trimming at V came to 3 bases and at J to 2 bases, leaving 5 bases not matched to a gene. The germline V gene has CDR1 DFQATT and CDR2 SNEGSKA (reference sequence). This chain connects TRBV20-1 to TRBJ2-1; TRBD2 agrees at 9 bases. This TCR derives from a woman between 40 and 55 years old who had recovered from COVID-19. Sequencing used peripheral blood. The DNA for the CDR3 is TGCAGTGCTAGTGATCCTAGCGGGGCCTACAATGAGCAGTTCTTC. This encodes CSASDPSGAYNEQFF.